The clone carrying this T cell receptor beta chain was observed at least ten times. This specimen comes from a study of patients and donors after allogeneic stem cell transplantation. Trimming removed 1 base at V and 3 bases at J, with 14 bases between. Germline V CDR1 and CDR2: SGDLS, YYNGEE. CDR3 length: 16 residues. TCRdb reanalysed the RT-PCR reads using MiXCR and keeps one entry per CDR3 protein. The top ten hold around 10% of the sample, which has 200,000 to 250,000 distinct CDR3 sequences, roughly 15% seen once. The source is a human donor who was either an allogeneic HSCT recipient or a stem cell or donor lymphocyte infusion donor (not recorded which). It is not recorded whose cells these are; they may come from a transplant donor. The chain links TRBV9 to TRBJ2-1, with D maybe TRBD2 (6 bases). The sample comprised blood, either unsorted or a sorted T cell fraction (not recorded which). The CDR3 loop is CASSVQRGSGYNEQFF. In nucleotides, the CDR3 is TGTGCCAGCAGCGTACAACGAGGTAGCGGCTACAATGAGCAGTTCTTC.